This TCR beta chain stems from a study of shared clonotypes between healthy human individuals. Study findings and constraints: Generation probability values for non-shared clonotypes were lower than those for clonotypes shared by all four donors.

Original methodology: Filtering differed for immunoSEQ, which gave only junction sequences without quality scores. Measured with immunoSEQ multiplex PCR; TCRdb has only the in-frame clones, and not every one. Clonal size and the V and J genes are those of that table, whereas D and trimming came from the DNA. The profile shows about 580,000 clones, roughly 98% of them singletons. As to this clone: Its target is unknown.

CD8 cells classed as naive were CD45RO-negative and positively selected for CCR7, excluding terminally differentiated effector memory CD45RA+ cells. The CDR3 loop spans 15 amino acids. From germline, CDR1 is SNHLY and CDR2 FYNNEI. With 5 bases clipped from V and 5 bases from J, the junction kept 7 bases outside the gene matches. This sequence joins TRBV2 and TRBJ1-4, with TRBD1 matching 8 bases. This clonotype originated in a man in his thirties or forties in good health. Input material: naive CD8+ T cells sorted from blood. The CDR3 loop reads CASSPRDRPNEKLFF. In nucleotides, the CDR3 is TGTGCCAGCAGTCCCCGGGACAGGCCCAATGAAAAACTGTTTTTT. Complete variable domain (other parts from reference TRBV2 and TRBJ1-4): EPEVTQTPSHQVTQMGQEVILRCVPISNHLYFYWYRQILGQKVEFLVSFYNNEISEKSEIFDDQFSVERPDGSNFTLKIRSTKLEDSAMYFCASSPRDRPNEKLFFGSGTQLSVL.